This TCR beta chain was sequenced for a study of shared clonotypes between healthy human individuals. Study information: Donors, aged 18 to 49, were a couple of women and three men.

This clone appeared a single time. What it binds is unknown. Deep-level running was used for the assay. Only in-frame clones appear in the TCRdb table, and some are missing; sequencing was by immunoSEQ multiplex PCR. The sample consists of some 2,500,000 clones, under 95% of them appearing once. From CD4+ cells came CD45RA+ naive and CD45RA-negative memory subsets. Germline CDR1 MNHEY, CDR2 SVGAGI. CDR3 length equals 14 residues. The V gene end was trimmed by 5 bases and the J gene end by 6 bases; junction bases not matched to a gene: 7. Whole-study results and caveats: Estimated richness values were generally larger in naive subsets than in memory subsets.

The sequenced sample consisted of naive CD4+ T cells from PBMCs. As to subset: CD45RA+ positively selected. V gene TRBV6-5 combines with J gene TRBJ2-7; 10 bases agree with TRBD2. This receptor was obtained from a man younger than 35 in good health. Some clones in this sample may be carry-over from other donors' samples. The chain's CDR3 is CASSPGLASSEQYF. CDR3 nucleotide sequence: TGTGCCAGCAGTCCGGGACTAGCGTCTTCCGAGCAGTACTTC.